Listed here are 3 T cell receptor beta chains from one sample, sequenced in a study of blood T cells in healthy people across ages. With a J-beta primer mix and a sample-barcoded 5' primer, a second PCR ran roughly 6 to 11 cycles. MiXCR was run by TCRdb on the 5' RACE reads, yielding one entry per CDR3 protein. Among 1.5 million to 2 million distinct CDR3 sequences listed, 39% were seen once. The specimen sequenced was blood. These receptor sequences come from a human donor in good health.

This clonotype was seen a few times. The chain uses TRBV9 and TRBJ2-6; D might be TRBD1 (5 bases). The CDR3 is made up of 17 amino acids. CDR1 is SGDLS and CDR2 is YYNGEE in the germline V gene. Trimming left V 3 bases short and J 0 bases short, with 13 bases between. The CDR3 sequence: CASSGWGLRSGANVLTF. The CDR3 DNA sequence: TGTGCCAGCAGCGGGTGGGGCCTACGCTCTGGGGCCAACGTCCTGACTTTC.

V is TRBV6-6 and J is TRBJ2-5, with 9 bases matching TRBD1. The J call may be faulty, since TRBJ2-1 better matches the DNA end. From germline, CDR1 is MNHNY and CDR2 SVGAGI (reference sequence). The CDR3 has 15 residues. The CDR3 DNA reads TGTGCCAGCAGTTACTCGGGACAGGGAGGAGAGACCCAGTTCTTC. Amino acid sequence: CASSYSGQGGETQFF.

J is TRBJ2-2 and V is TRBV7-2; TRBD2 matches at 15 bases. Trimming cost V 3 bases and J 5 bases; bases outside gene matches: 4. The CDR3 spans 17 residues. Germline V lookup: CDR1 SGHTA, CDR2 FQGNSA. The CDR3 bases are TGTGCCAGCAGCTTCGGACTAGCGGGGGGGCCAACCGGGGAGCTGTTTTTT. Protein sequence: CASSFGLAGGPTGELFF.